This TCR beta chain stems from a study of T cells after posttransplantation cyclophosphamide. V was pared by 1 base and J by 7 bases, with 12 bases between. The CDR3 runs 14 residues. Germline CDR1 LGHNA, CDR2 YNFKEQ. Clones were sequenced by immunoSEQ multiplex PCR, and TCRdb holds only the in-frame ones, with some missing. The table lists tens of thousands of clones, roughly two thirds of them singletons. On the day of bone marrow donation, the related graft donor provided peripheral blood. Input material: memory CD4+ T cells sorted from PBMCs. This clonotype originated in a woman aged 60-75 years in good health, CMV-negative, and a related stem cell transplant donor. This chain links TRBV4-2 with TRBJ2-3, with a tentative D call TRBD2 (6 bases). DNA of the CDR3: TGTGCCAGCAGCCAAGTTATTAGCGGAAATACGCAGTATTTT. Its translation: CASSQVISGNTQYF.